This TCR beta chain is from a study of blood T cell repertoires in COVID-19. Turning to the study itself: Some COVID-19 samples were acute and others convalescent; all came from the United States, Italy and Spain. PBMCs, B-cell-depleted T cells, or T cells provided the cDNA or gDNA that made up the material.

The CDR3 covers 13 residues. Germline V gives CDR1 SGHVS, CDR2 FQNEAQ. V was cut by 0 bases and J by 6 bases, with 8 bases left in between. A word on this clone: Distinct nucleotide sequences in the sample also encode this CDR3.

Clones were sequenced by immunoSEQ multiplex PCR, and TCRdb holds only the in-frame ones, with some missing. This sample has roughly 260,000 clones, with approximately 89% found just once. The sample comprised peripheral blood. The receptor's source is a woman aged 50 to 65 with acute or convalescent COVID-19. The rearrangement links TRBV7-8 to TRBJ1-2; no firm D call. This chain's CDR3 is CASSLAGRDGYTF. The CDR3 DNA sequence: TGTGCCAGCAGCTTAGCCGGCCGGGATGGCTACACCTTC. Filled out from reference TRBV7-8 and TRBJ1-2, the complete variable domain reads GAGVSQSPRYKVAKRGQDVALRCDPISGHVSLFWYQQALGQGPEFLTYFQNEAQLDKSGLPSDRFFAERPEGSVSTLKIQRTQQEDSAVYLCASSLAGRDGYTFGSGTRLTVV.